The clone carrying this T cell receptor (delta chain) was detected only a few times. The antigen is unknown. This specimen includes other DNA sequences encoding the same CDR3. This record belongs to a study of Vδ1+ human thymocytes. Study results and limitations: Thymic TRG and TRD repertoires appeared highly polyclonal. TRD repertoires were essentially private, unlike widely shared TRG clonotypes. Bulk repertoire data may be misinterpreted because of unexpected Vdelta2 sequences.

The trim removed 2 bases at V and 2 bases at J, leaving 9 bases unmatched. The CDR3 length is 15 residues. Per germline, CDR1 NSMFDY and CDR2 ISSIKDK. Extracted RNA was reverse transcribed into cDNA. Multiplex PCR used pooled V-gene forward primers and a constant-region reverse primer to amplify CDR3s. TCRdb redid the clone calls on the multiplex PCR reads with CATT. The sample contains around 56,000 delta-chain clones, more than 13% of which appear only once. The sequence came from a girl under two years old who had congenital heart surgery. The chain links TRAV29/DV5 to TRDJ1; 7 nucleotides align to TRDD3. The material sequenced was Vdelta1+ gamma-delta thymocytes from the thymus. Subset reported: FACS-sorted CD3+ TCRalphabeta- TCRVdelta1+ TCRVdelta2- thymocytes. Here the CDR3 reads CAASAGGCLTDKLIF. The CDR3 nucleotides read TGTGCAGCAAGTGCGGGGGGATGCCTTACCGATAAACTCATCTTT. Looking up the rest from reference TRAV29/DV5 and TRDJ1 gives the full variable domain: DQQVKQNSPSLSVQEGRISILNCDYTNSMFDYFLWYKKYPAEGPTFLISISSIKDKNEDGRFTVFLNKSAKHLSLHIVPSQPGDSAVYFCAASAGGCLTDKLIFGKGTRVTVEP.